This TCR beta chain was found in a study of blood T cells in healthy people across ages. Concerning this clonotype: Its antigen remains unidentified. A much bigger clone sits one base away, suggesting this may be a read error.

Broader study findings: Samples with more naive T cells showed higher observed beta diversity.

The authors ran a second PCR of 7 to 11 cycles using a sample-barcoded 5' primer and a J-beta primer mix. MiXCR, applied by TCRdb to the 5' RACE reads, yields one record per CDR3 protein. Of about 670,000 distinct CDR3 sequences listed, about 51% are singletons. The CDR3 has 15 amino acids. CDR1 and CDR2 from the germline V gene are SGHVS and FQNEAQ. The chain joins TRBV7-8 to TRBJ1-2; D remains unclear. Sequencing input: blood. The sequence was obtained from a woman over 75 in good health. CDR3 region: CTSSPYADSGYGYTF. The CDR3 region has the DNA TGTACCAGCAGCCCCTACGCGGACTCGGGGTATGGCTACACCTTC.